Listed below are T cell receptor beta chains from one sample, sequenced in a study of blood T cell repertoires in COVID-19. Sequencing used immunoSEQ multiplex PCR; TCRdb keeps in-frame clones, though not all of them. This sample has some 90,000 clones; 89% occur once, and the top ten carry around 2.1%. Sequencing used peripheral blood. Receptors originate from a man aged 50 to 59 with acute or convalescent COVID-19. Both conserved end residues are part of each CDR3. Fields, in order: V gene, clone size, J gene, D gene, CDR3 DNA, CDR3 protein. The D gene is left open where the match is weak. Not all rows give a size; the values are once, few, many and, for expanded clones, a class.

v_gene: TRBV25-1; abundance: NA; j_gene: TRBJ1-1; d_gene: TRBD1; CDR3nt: TGTGCCAGCAGTGAACGACCGGGACAGGGGGTAGACACTGAAGCTTTCTTT; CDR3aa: CASSERPGQGVDTEAFF
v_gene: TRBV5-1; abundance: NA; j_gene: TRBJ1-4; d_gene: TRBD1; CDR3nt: TGCGCCAGCAGCTTAGGGGGACAGGTTAATGAAAAACTGTTTTTT; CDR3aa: CASSLGGQVNEKLFF
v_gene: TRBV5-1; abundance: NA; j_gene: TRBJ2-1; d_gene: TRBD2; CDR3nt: TGCGCCAGCAGCTTGACCCACCCCAGCGGGGGGGATGAGCAGTTCTTC; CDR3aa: CASSLTHPSGGDEQFF
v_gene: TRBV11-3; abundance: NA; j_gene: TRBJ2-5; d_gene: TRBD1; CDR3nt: TGTGCCAGCAGCTCGACAGGGGGGGAGACCCAGTACTTC; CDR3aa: CASSSTGGETQYF
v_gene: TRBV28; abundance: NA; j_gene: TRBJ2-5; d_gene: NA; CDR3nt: TGTGCCAGCAGGGGGCCTCGAGAGACCCAGTACTTC; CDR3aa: CASRGPRETQYF
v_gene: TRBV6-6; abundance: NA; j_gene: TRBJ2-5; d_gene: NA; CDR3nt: TGTGCCAGCAGTTCCCCCGGGAGACAAGAGACCCAGTACTTC; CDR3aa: CASSSPGRQETQYF
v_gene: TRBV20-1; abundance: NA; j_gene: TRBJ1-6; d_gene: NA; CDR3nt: TGCAGTGCTAGTGTGAATCAGGGTATACGAATCCACTTT; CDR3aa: CSASVNQGIRIHF
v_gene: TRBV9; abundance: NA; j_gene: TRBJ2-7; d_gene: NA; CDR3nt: TGTGCCAGCAGCGTAGGGGGGCCCTCCTACGAGCAGTACTTC; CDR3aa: CASSVGGPSYEQYF
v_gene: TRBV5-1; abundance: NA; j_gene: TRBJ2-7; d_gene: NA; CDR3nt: TGCGCCAGCAGCTCACACGGGCGGGGAGAGCAGTACTTC; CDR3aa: CASSSHGRGEQYF
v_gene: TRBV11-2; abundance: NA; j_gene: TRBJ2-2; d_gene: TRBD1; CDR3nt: TGTGCCAGCAGCAAGGGGGCTGGGAACACCGGGGAGCTGTTTTTT; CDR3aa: CASSKGAGNTGELFF
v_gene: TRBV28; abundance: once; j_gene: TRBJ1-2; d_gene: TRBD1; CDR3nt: TGTGCCAGCAGTCCCCCCGGGACAGACTATGGCTACACCTTC; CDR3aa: CASSPPGTDYGYTF
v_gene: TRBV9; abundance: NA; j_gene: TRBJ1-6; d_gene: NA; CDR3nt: TGTGCCAGCAGCCCCCAGGGAGGGTCACCCCTCCACTTT; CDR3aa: CASSPQGGSPLHF
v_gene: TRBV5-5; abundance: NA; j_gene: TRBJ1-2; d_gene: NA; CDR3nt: TGTGCCAGCAGCTTACCTGGGGGGAACGGCTACACCTTC; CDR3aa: CASSLPGGNGYTF
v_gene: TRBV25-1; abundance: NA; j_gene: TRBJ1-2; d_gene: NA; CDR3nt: TGTGCCAGCAGTGAAACTTCGCGGGGCTATGGCTACACCTTC; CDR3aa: CASSETSRGYGYTF
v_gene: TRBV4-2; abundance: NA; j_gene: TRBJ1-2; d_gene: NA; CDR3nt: TGTGCCAGCAGCCGACCTCGGGACACCTATGGCTACACCTTC; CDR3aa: CASSRPRDTYGYTF
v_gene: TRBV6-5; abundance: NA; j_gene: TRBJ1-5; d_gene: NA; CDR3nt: TGTGCCAGCAGCCCCGACACAAACTATCAGCCCCAGCATTTT; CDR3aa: CASSPDTNYQPQHF
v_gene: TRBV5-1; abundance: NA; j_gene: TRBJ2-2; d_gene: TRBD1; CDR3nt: TGCGCCAGCAGCCCCGGACAGGTCGCGAACACCGGGGAGCTGTTTTTT; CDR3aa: CASSPGQVANTGELFF
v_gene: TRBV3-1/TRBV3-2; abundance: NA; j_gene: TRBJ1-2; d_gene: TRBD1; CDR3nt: TGTGCCAGCAGCCAAGTTTTGACAGGGGGTGGCTACACCTTC; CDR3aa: CASSQVLTGGGYTF
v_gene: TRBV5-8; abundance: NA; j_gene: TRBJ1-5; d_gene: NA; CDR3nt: TGTGCCAGCACCCGGTATAGCAATCAGCCCCAGCATTTT; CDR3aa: CASTRYSNQPQHF
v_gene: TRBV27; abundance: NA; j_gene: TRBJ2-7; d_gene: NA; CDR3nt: TGTGCCAGCAGTTTATTAGGCGGGGAATCCTACGAGCAGTACTTC; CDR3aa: CASSLLGGESYEQYF
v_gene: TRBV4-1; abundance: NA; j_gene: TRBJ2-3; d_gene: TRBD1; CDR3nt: TGCGCCAGCAGCCATCCCCGACAGGGTAGGCCCACAGATACGCAGTATTTT; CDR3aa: CASSHPRQGRPTDTQYF
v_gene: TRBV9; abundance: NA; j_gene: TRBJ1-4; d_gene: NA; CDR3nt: TGTGCCAGCAGCGTAAGGCGGGGAAATGAAAAACTGTTTTTT; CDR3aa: CASSVRRGNEKLFF
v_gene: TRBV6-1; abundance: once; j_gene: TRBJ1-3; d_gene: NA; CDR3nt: TGTGCCAGCAGTGAATCTGGGCAAGGAAACACCATATATTTT; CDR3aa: CASSESGQGNTIYF
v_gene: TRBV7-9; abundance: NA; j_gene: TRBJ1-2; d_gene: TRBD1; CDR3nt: TGTGCCAGCAGCTTAGAGGGGACAGCCTATGGCTACACCTTC; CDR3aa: CASSLEGTAYGYTF
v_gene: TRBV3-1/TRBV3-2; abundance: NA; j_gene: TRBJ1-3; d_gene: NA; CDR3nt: TGTGCCAGCAGCCAAGCCAATGCTGGAAACACCATATATTTT; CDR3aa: CASSQANAGNTIYF
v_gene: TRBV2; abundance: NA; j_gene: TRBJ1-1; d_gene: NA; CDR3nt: TGTGCCAGCAGTCTTCCCACAGGTTTTTCATCTGAAGCTTTCTTT; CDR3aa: CASSLPTGFSSEAFF
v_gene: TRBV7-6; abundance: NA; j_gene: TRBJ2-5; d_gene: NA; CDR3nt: TGTGCCAGCAGCTTATTAGAAGGGGGTCAAGAGACCCAGTACTTC; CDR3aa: CASSLLEGGQETQYF
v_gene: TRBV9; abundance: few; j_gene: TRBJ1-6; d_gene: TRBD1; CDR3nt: TGTGCCAGCAGCCCGTTAGGACAGGGGAATTCACCCCTCCACTTT; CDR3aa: CASSPLGQGNSPLHF
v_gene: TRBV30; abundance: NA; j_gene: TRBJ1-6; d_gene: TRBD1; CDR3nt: TGTGCCTGGAAGGCAGGGGGGAATTCACCCCTCCACTTT; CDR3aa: CAWKAGGNSPLHF
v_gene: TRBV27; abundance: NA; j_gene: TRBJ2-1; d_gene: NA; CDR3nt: TGTGCCAGCATTCCTCTTCTAGCAAATGAGCAGTTCTTC; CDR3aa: CASIPLLANEQFF
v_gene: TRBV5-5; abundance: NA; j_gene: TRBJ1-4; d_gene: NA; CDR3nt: TGTGCCAGCAGCCTTCGGACAGATGAAAAACTGTTTTTT; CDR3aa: CASSLRTDEKLFF
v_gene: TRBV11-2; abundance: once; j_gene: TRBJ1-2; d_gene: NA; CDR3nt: TGTGCCAGCAGCCCCCGGGGGTTGGGGCATGGCTACACCTTC; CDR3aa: CASSPRGLGHGYTF
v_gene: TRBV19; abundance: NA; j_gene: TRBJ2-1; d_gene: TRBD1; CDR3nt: TGTGCCAGTAGTATAGACTCCGGGACAGGGAGGTTCTTC; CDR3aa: CASSIDSGTGRFF
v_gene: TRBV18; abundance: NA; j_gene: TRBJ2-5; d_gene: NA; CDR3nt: TGTGCCAGCTCACCGACCAACGGGAAAGAGACCCAGTACTTC; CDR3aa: CASSPTNGKETQYF
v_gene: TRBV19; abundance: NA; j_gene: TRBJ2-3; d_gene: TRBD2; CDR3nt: TGTGCCAGTAGCAGGGCTAGCGGGGTCCCTAGCACAGATACGCAGTATTTT; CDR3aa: CASSRASGVPSTDTQYF
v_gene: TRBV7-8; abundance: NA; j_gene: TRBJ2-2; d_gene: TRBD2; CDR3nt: TGTGCCAGCAGCCACCTAGCGGGAGACAATACCGGGGAGCTGTTTTTT; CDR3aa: CASSHLAGDNTGELFF
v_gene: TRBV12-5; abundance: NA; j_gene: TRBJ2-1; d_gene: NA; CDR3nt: TGTGCTAGTGACCCTCAGGGAGGCTACAATGAGCAGTTCTTC; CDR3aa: CASDPQGGYNEQFF